These T cell receptor beta chains were read from a single sample in a study of cytomegalovirus exposure and HLA in healthy donors. Only in-frame clones appear in the TCRdb table, and some are missing; sequencing was by immunoSEQ multiplex PCR. The sample holds 93,000 or so clones, about 83% seen once. The sequencing sample was made of PBMCs. These receptors were obtained from a young woman in good health and CMV-seropositive. The CDR3 runs from the conserved cysteine through the conserved F or W. Fields, in order: V gene, D gene, J gene, clone size, CDR3 protein, CDR3 DNA. The D gene is left open where the match is weak. Size tells how often a clone was seen (once, few, many) or the class of an expanded clone, and some rows leave it out.

TRBV6-1,TRBD2,TRBJ2-7,NA,CASSEVLAGSYEQYF,TGTGCCAGCAGTGAAGTTCTAGCGGGATCTTACGAGCAGTACTTC
TRBV7-8,TRBD1,TRBJ1-5,NA,CASSLGGQGFSNQPQHF,TGTGCCAGCAGCTTAGGGGGACAGGGGTTTTCCAATCAGCCCCAGCATTTT
TRBV7-3,NA,TRBJ2-7,NA,CASSLSGVGDEQYF,TGTGCCAGCAGCTTATCCGGGGTAGGCGACGAGCAGTACTTC
TRBV28,TRBD1,TRBJ2-6,NA,CASSPGDRSGANVLTF,TGTGCCAGCAGCCCAGGGGACAGGTCTGGGGCCAACGTCCTGACTTTC
TRBV7-2,TRBD1,TRBJ2-3,once,CASSTALQGVDTQYF,TGTGCCAGCAGCACGGCTTTACAGGGGGTAGATACGCAGTATTTT
TRBV6-1,TRBD1,TRBJ1-1,NA,CASRGQLNTEAFF,TGTGCCAGCAGGGGACAGCTGAACACTGAAGCTTTCTTT
TRBV4-2,NA,TRBJ1-3,NA,CASSPGGSYTIYF,TGTGCCAGCAGCCCGGGTGGCAGTTACACCATATATTTT
TRBV5-6,NA,TRBJ1-2,NA,CASTFTGTNYGYTF,TGTGCCAGCACGTTCACAGGGACTAACTATGGCTACACCTTC
TRBV19,NA,TRBJ2-3,NA,CASSILDTQYF,TGTGCCAGTAGTATTCTAGATACGCAGTATTTT
TRBV14,TRBD1,TRBJ1-1,few,CASSPRGINTEAFF,TGTGCCAGCAGCCCCAGGGGGATTAACACTGAAGCTTTCTTT
TRBV6-5,TRBD1,TRBJ1-2,NA,CASYRTGLTYGYTF,TGTGCCAGCTATAGGACAGGTTTGACCTATGGCTACACCTTC
TRBV2,NA,TRBJ1-1,NA,CASSEGGHTEAFF,TGTGCCAGCAGCGAGGGGGGGCACACTGAAGCTTTCTTT
TRBV2,NA,TRBJ1-1,NA,CASNNQGLREAFF,TGTGCCAGTAATAATCAGGGTCTGCGGGAAGCTTTCTTT
TRBV28,TRBD2,TRBJ2-3,NA,CASGVGSGAFTDTQYF,TGTGCCAGCGGGGTGGGTAGCGGGGCATTCACAGATACGCAGTATTTT
TRBV19,TRBD2,TRBJ2-5,few,CASSIRKASGRWSRETQYF,TGTGCCAGTAGTATAAGGAAGGCTAGCGGGAGATGGAGTAGGGAGACCCAGTACTTC
TRBV28,TRBD1,TRBJ1-2,NA,CATGQAHYGYTF,TGTGCCACTGGACAGGCCCACTATGGCTACACCTTC
TRBV5-1,NA,TRBJ1-1,once,CASSLFYGGTEAFF,TGCGCCAGCAGCTTGTTTTACGGGGGCACTGAAGCTTTCTTT
TRBV10-2,NA,TRBJ1-2,NA,CASSESSTFSWGYTF,TGCGCCAGCAGTGAGTCATCAACGTTTAGTTGGGGCTACACCTTC
TRBV5-4,NA,TRBJ1-6,NA,CASSLKTTGLYNSPLHF,TGTGCCAGCAGCTTAAAAACGACAGGCCTCTATAATTCACCCCTCCACTTT
TRBV7-9,TRBD2,TRBJ2-7,NA,CASSSVAGGPHEQYF,TGTGCCAGCAGCTCCGTAGCGGGAGGGCCCCACGAGCAGTACTTC
TRBV11-2,TRBD1,TRBJ1-1,NA,CASSFDGTGMVAEAFF,TGTGCCAGCAGCTTTGACGGGACAGGGATGGTCGCTGAAGCTTTCTTT
TRBV30,NA,TRBJ2-5,NA,CAWSVQGLDGTQYF,TGTGCCTGGAGTGTACAAGGCCTAGACGGGACCCAGTACTTC
TRBV15,NA,TRBJ1-4,NA,CATSRRPPQGTVNEKLFF,TGTGCCACCAGCAGACGTCCCCCCCAGGGGACCGTAAATGAAAAACTGTTTTTT
TRBV15,NA,TRBJ2-1,few,CATSSGSRDEQFF,TGTGCCACCAGCAGTGGTTCTCGGGATGAGCAGTTCTTC
TRBV6-5,NA,TRBJ1-1,NA,CASSYDYTEAFF,TGTGCCAGCAGTTACGACTACACTGAAGCTTTCTTT
TRBV27,NA,TRBJ1-5,NA,CASSTGNQPQHF,TGTGCCAGCAGTACAGGGAATCAGCCCCAGCATTTT
TRBV6-1,TRBD2,TRBJ2-3,NA,CASSEFAASGFSTDTQYF,TGTGCCAGCAGTGAATTTGCGGCTAGCGGGTTTTCAACAGATACGCAGTATTTT
TRBV7-2,TRBD2,TRBJ2-5,NA,CASSDHSGRAGETQYF,TGTGCCAGCAGCGATCATAGCGGGAGGGCCGGGGAGACCCAGTACTTC
TRBV2,NA,TRBJ2-1,NA,CASYRSYNEQFF,TGTGCCTCTTACAGGTCCTACAATGAGCAGTTCTTC
TRBV6-1,NA,TRBJ1-1,few,CASSKGGDMNTEAFF,TGTGCCAGCAGCAAAGGTGGGGACATGAACACTGAAGCTTTCTTT
TRBV4-1,NA,TRBJ1-4,NA,CASSQVFGGREKLFF,TGCGCCAGCAGCCAAGTTTTTGGGGGCCGGGAAAAACTGTTTTTT
TRBV6-6,NA,TRBJ1-5,once,CASSRGIYQPQHF,TGTGCCAGCAGTAGGGGAATCTATCAGCCCCAGCATTTT
TRBV5-1,NA,TRBJ2-7,NA,CASSRDFYEQYF,TGCGCCAGCAGTCGGGACTTCTACGAGCAGTACTTC
TRBV9,TRBD1,TRBJ1-1,NA,CASSTGTGGRNTEAFF,TGTGCCAGCAGCACCGGGACAGGGGGCAGAAACACTGAAGCTTTCTTT
TRBV28,NA,TRBJ2-2,NA,CASGLAGSDYTGELFF,TGTGCCAGCGGCCTGGCGGGGTCCGATTACACCGGGGAGCTGTTTTTT
TRBV30,NA,TRBJ2-5,NA,CAWRTRAQETQYF,TGTGCCTGGAGGACTAGGGCGCAAGAGACCCAGTACTTC
TRBV7-9,TRBD2,TRBJ2-7,NA,CASSLVVGGADEQYF,TGTGCCAGCAGCTTAGTGGTCGGGGGGGCGGACGAGCAGTACTTC
TRBV7-9,NA,TRBJ1-2,NA,CASSSRQAGTDGYTF,TGTGCCAGCAGCTCGAGACAGGCAGGCACGGATGGCTACACCTTC
TRBV4-2,TRBD2,TRBJ2-1,NA,CASSLSSGGNVNEQFF,TGTGCCAGCAGCCTATCAAGCGGGGGGAACGTTAATGAGCAGTTCTTC
TRBV6-1,NA,TRBJ2-6,NA,CATCPQGSGANVLTF,TGTGCCACCTGTCCCCAGGGCTCTGGGGCCAACGTCCTGACTTTC
TRBV19,NA,TRBJ1-5,few,CASSIGAAAQHF,TGTGCCAGTAGTATTGGAGCGGCGGCCCAGCATTTT
TRBV2,NA,TRBJ2-7,NA,CAVIGDSYEQYF,TGTGCCGTCATCGGGGATTCCTACGAGCAGTACTTC
TRBV7-9,TRBD2,TRBJ2-1,once,CASSSSSGVNEQFF,TGTGCCAGCAGCTCTTCTAGCGGGGTAAATGAGCAGTTCTTC
TRBV9,NA,TRBJ2-3,NA,CASSPRSTGFTDTQYF,TGTGCCAGCAGCCCCCGATCGACAGGATTCACAGATACGCAGTATTTT
TRBV28,NA,TRBJ2-3,NA,CASSYSGYSTDTQYF,TGTGCCAGCAGCTACAGCGGGTACAGCACAGATACGCAGTATTTT
TRBV27,NA,TRBJ1-1,NA,CASSSRDSNTEAFF,TGTGCCAGCAGTTCCAGGGACTCGAACACTGAAGCTTTCTTT
TRBV11-1,NA,TRBJ2-2,NA,CASSLHVGLATGELFF,TGTGCCAGCAGCTTACACGTCGGTCTAGCTACCGGGGAGCTGTTTTTT
TRBV25-1,NA,TRBJ2-7,NA,CASSEVDGDYEQYF,TGTGCCAGCAGTGAAGTCGACGGGGACTACGAGCAGTACTTC
TRBV4-2,NA,TRBJ2-7,once,CASSQVGLHPPYEQYF,TGTGCCAGCAGCCAAGTAGGACTCCATCCACCCTACGAGCAGTACTTC
TRBV18,TRBD2,TRBJ2-7,NA,CASSQTGTSGHVAYEQYF,TGTGCCAGCTCCCAAACCGGGACTAGCGGCCATGTAGCCTACGAGCAGTACTTC
TRBV7-8,NA,TRBJ2-3,NA,CASQSTDTQYF,TGTGCCAGCCAAAGCACAGATACGCAGTATTTT
TRBV30,TRBD1,TRBJ1-5,few,CAWSGGQGGQPQHF,TGTGCCTGGAGTGGCGGACAGGGAGGCCAGCCCCAGCATTTT
TRBV6-1,TRBD1,TRBJ1-1,NA,CASSEAADRGKAFF,TGTGCCAGCAGTGAAGCGGCGGACAGGGGAAAAGCTTTCTTT
TRBV13,NA,TRBJ2-7,NA,CASGQFPYEQYF,TGTGCCTCCGGACAGTTTCCCTACGAGCAGTACTTC
TRBV6-1,TRBD1,TRBJ2-7,NA,CASSVTGVAYEQYF,TGTGCCAGCAGTGTAACAGGGGTGGCCTACGAGCAGTACTTC
TRBV28,TRBD2,TRBJ2-3,NA,CASSWLAVSTDTQYF,TGTGCCAGCAGTTGGCTAGCGGTCAGCACAGATACGCAGTATTTT
TRBV6-4,TRBD1,TRBJ2-3,NA,CASSPGTGGGTDTQYF,TGTGCCAGCAGTCCCGGGACAGGGGGGGGAACAGATACGCAGTATTTT
TRBV2,NA,TRBJ1-1,NA,CASSDHGGRRDTEAFF,TGTGCCAGCAGTGACCACGGGGGACGGCGAGACACTGAAGCTTTCTTT
TRBV10-3,TRBD1,TRBJ1-2,few,CAINGQDGAYGYTF,TGTGCCATCAACGGACAGGATGGGGCCTATGGCTACACCTTC
TRBV6-1,TRBD2,TRBJ2-2,few,CASSEFGGGPGELFF,TGTGCCAGCAGTGAATTTGGCGGGGGGCCCGGGGAGCTGTTTTTT